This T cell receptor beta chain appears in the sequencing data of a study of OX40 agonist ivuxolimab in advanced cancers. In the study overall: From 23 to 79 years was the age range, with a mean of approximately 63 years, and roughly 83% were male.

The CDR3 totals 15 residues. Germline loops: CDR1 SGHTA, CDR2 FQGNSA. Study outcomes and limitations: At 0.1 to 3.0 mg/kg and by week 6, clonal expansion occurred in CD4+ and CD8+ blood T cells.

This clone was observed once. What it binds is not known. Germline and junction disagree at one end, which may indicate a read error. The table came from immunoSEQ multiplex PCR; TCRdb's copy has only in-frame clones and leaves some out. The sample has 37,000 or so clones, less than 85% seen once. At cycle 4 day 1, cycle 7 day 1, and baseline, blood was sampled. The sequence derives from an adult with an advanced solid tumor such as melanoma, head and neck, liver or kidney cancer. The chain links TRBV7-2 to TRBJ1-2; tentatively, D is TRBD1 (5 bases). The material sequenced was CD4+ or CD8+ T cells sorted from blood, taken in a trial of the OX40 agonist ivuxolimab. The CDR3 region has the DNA TGCGCCAGCAGCCAAGATCATGGGGGAGGCTATGGCTACACCTTC. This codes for CASSQDHGGGYGYTF.